This TCR beta chain was sequenced during a study of blood T cell repertoires in COVID-19. The overall study: Samples taken during acute and convalescent COVID-19 were collected in the United States, Italy and Spain. T cells, B-cell-depleted T cells, or PBMCs supplied cDNA or gDNA.

Living in about two dozen US areas, the participants were between 18 and 89 years of age. Original analysis: Estimation of nucleated cell counts was performed using reference gene primer amplification. Using immunoSEQ multiplex PCR, the repertoire was profiled, and TCRdb retains in-frame clones only, with some absent. D and trimming come from the DNA, and the V and J calls and clone size come from that table. The table has more than 400,000 clones, roughly 88% seen once. Germline V lookup: CDR1 SGHNT, CDR2 YYREEE (reference sequence). CDR3 length: 15 amino acids. The germline V and J ends were trimmed by 4 bases and 2 bases, with 12 bases remaining between them.

The receptor's source is a man aged 18 to 30 who had recovered from COVID-19. The sequencing sample was made of PBMCs or T cells enriched from blood (not recorded which). V is TRBV5-4 and J is TRBJ2-2, with D maybe TRBD2 (5 bases). Here the CDR3 reads CASSPRGDNTGELFF. For the CDR3, the DNA is TGTGCCAGCAGCCCACGGGGTGATAACACCGGGGAGCTGTTTTTT.